This TCR beta chain was profiled in a study of T cells in Graves' hyperthyroidism and ophthalmopathy. Germline assignment: CDR1 SEHNR and CDR2 FQNEAQ (reference sequence). CDR3 length equals 15 residues. V lost 2 bases, J lost 7 bases, and 17 bases lay in between. TCR beta CDR3 regions were amplified from RNA transcripts. The HTBI set primed first-round TCR CDR3 RT-PCR. TCRdb redid the calling of the multiplex PCR reads with MiXCR, one entry per CDR3 protein. The table lists 270,000 or so distinct CDR3 sequences, less than 30% of them singletons, with about 30% in the top ten. The chain combines TRBV7-9 with TRBJ1-2; D gene ambiguous. The source of this sequence is a man aged 35-49 years with Graves' hyperthyroidism that later progressed to Graves' ophthalmopathy. The material sequenced was blood. CDR3 residues: CASSLYRELPGGYTF. CDR3 DNA: TGTGCCAGCAGCTTATATCGGGAGCTCCCAGGTGGCTACACCTTC. The full variable domain, with the rest looked up from reference TRBV7-9 and TRBJ1-2, is DTGVSQNPRHKITKRGQNVTFRCDPISEHNRLYWYRQTLGQGPEFLTYFQNEAQLEKSRLLSDRFSAERPKGSFSTLEIQRTEQGDSAMYLCASSLYRELPGGYTFGSGTRLTVV.